The clone carrying this TCR beta chain was counted once. Its specificity is unknown. The data stem from a study of T cell repertoires in cytomegalovirus infection. Study at large: As its CMV epitopes, the study selected recently identified HLA-C-restricted and well-studied HLA-B-restricted targets.

Study findings and constraints: Dominating the ex vivo response were HLA-C-restricted CMV-specific TCR beta clonotypes.

The ends lost 8 bases at V and 1 base at J; junction bases unmatched: 11. This CDR3 spans 17 amino acids. The germline V gene encodes CDR1 ENHRY and CDR2 SYGVKD. TCRdb re-derived calls from the reads in MiXCR, one entry per CDR3 protein. This sample yields around 81,000 distinct CDR3 sequences, of which roughly 40% are seen a single time; over 90% belongs to the top ten. The TCR comes from a human donor in good health (CMV status not recorded). Some clones in this sample may be carry-over from other donors' samples. This sequence joins TRBV10-3 and TRBJ2-3, with 11 bases matching TRBD2. This sample comprised CD8+ T cells from cultured PBMCs, obtained from culture after CMV antigen stimulation. The CDR3 loop reads CAIGGPSGGLGTDTQYF. The CDR3 nucleotides are TGTGCCATCGGGGGTCCTAGCGGGGGGTTAGGCACAGATACGCAGTATTTT.